This entry features one T cell receptor (beta chain) sequence. Antigen unknown. This record belongs to a study of Graves' ophthalmopathy and Graves' hyperthyroidism. General observations from the study: Between ophthalmopathy and stable hyperthyroidism, a 13-signature model drew a separation with nearly 90% sensitivity and 75% to 82% specificity.

For repertoire sequencing, the TCR beta CDR3 regions were amplified from RNA transcripts. Investigators did first-round RT-PCR with HTBI primers, then second-round multiplex PCR. TCRdb fed the multiplex PCR reads into MiXCR, producing one record per CDR3 protein. The sample lists about 480,000 distinct CDR3 sequences; 13% to 15% were seen once. With V trimmed by 0 bases and J by 4 bases, 5 bases remained unmatched. In germline, CDR1 is KGHSH, CDR2 LQKENI. The CDR3 is made up of 15 amino acids. The material sequenced was blood. The V call is TRBV18, the J call TRBJ1-2, with TRBD1 matching 7 bases. The source of this sequence is a woman aged 25 to 39 with Graves' ophthalmopathy. CDR3 sequence (DNA): TGTGCCAGCTCACCACCTAACAGGGGTACCTATGGCTACACCTTC. Encoded protein: CASSPPNRGTYGYTF.